This entry lists 27 T cell receptor beta chains sequenced from one sample in a study of T-cell memory formation after mild COVID-19. TCRdb re-called the 5' RACE reads through MiXCR, storing one row per CDR3 protein. The sample has about 410,000 distinct CDR3 sequences, roughly 18% seen once. The sample consisted of PBMCs or a T cell subset sorted from them (not recorded which). These TCRs come from a man aged 18 to 35 who had mild COVID-19 (a few samples of this study predate the infection). Cell type and time point are not known.

V and J are TRBV20-1 and TRBJ2-5; D remains ambiguous. In germline, CDR1 is DFQATT, CDR2 SNEGSKA (reference sequence). V shed 0 bases and J shed 2 bases, with 10 bases lying between them. This CDR3 contains 14 residues. CDR3 sequence reads: CSAREGRIQETQYF. In DNA form, the CDR3 reads TGCAGTGCTAGAGAAGGACGGATACAAGAGACCCAGTACTTC.

The genes are TRBV27 and TRBJ1-1; weak D call: TRBD1 (5 bases). Deletions cut 3 bases from V and 3 bases from J, with 11 bases between. CDR3 length equals 14 residues. Germline V CDR1 and CDR2: MNHEY, SMNVEV (reference sequence). In DNA form, the CDR3 reads TGTGCCAGCAGTTTTCTGGCGACAGACACTGAAGCTTTCTTT. It yields the protein CASSFLATDTEAFF.

This clonotype has a count of ten or more. The CDR3 coding sequence is TGCGCCAGCAGCTTCAGTGCTAGCGGGGCGGAGACCCAGTACTTC. Amino acids: CASSFSASGAETQYF. V and J are TRBV5-1 and TRBJ2-5; 9 nucleotides line up with TRBD2. Germline-derived CDR1 and CDR2 are SGHRS and YFSETQ. The junction had 7 bases not matched to a gene; V was cut back by 2 bases and J by 5 bases. The CDR3 runs to 15 residues.

Only a few counts were recorded for this clonotype. This chain links TRBV24-1 with TRBJ1-5, with TRBD1 as a possible D gene (5 bases). Germline CDR1 KGHDR, CDR2 SFDVKD. The ends were cut back, 4 bases at V and 2 bases at J, with 11 bases in the middle. The CDR3 runs 15 residues. The CDR3: CATSDPGRGNQPQHF. The CDR3 DNA is TGTGCCACCAGTGACCCAGGGCGAGGCAATCAGCCCCAGCATTTT.

This clonotype was observed a handful of times. This chain links TRBV7-3 with TRBJ2-3, with 13 bases lining up with TRBD2. Germline assignment: CDR1 SGHTA and CDR2 FQGTGA. V was pared by 5 bases and J by 0 bases, with 8 bases of the junction left unmatched. CDR3 length: 18 amino acids. The CDR3 spells CASSPIGTSGVSTDTQYF. DNA of the CDR3: TGTGCCAGCAGCCCCATAGGGACTAGCGGGGTCAGCACAGATACGCAGTATTTT.

This clonotype was found a few times. The genes are TRBV6-5 and TRBJ2-1; D is perhaps TRBD1 or TRBD2 (6 bases each). V lost 5 bases to trimming and J lost 4 bases, with 15 bases between them. This CDR3 is 15 amino acids long. The V gene's germline CDR1 is MNHEY and CDR2 SVGAGI. The CDR3 sequence: CASSPPEGDYNEQFF. As DNA, the CDR3 is TGTGCCAGCAGTCCCCCGGAGGGGGATTACAATGAGCAGTTCTTC.

This sequence joins TRBV7-2 and TRBJ2-7; 8 nucleotides align to TRBD1. Germline lookup yields CDR1 SGHTA and CDR2 FQGNSA. There are 14 residues in the CDR3. Trimming cost V 4 bases and J 2 bases; bases outside gene matches: 4. The CDR3 DNA reads TGTGCCAGCAGCTCGAACAGGGGGGCCTACGAGCAGTACTTC. This gives the protein CASSSNRGAYEQYF.

This chain joins TRBV5-4 and TRBJ2-7; D is ambiguous. This CDR3 is 13 amino acids long. Looked up from germline, CDR1 is SGHNT and CDR2 is YYREEE (reference sequence). V was pared by 2 bases and J by 2 bases, with 8 bases between. The CDR3: CASSFLGAYEQYF. In DNA, the CDR3 is TGTGCCAGCAGCTTTCTTGGAGCCTACGAGCAGTACTTC.

With respect to this clonotype: This could be a read error, since a much larger clone is one nucleotide away. The J gene is TRBJ2-1, the V gene TRBV7-9; 7 bases agree with TRBD1. The length of the CDR3 is 16 residues. Germline CDR1 and CDR2: SEHNR and FQNEAQ (reference sequence). The CDR3 nucleotides are TGTGCCAGCAGCTTAGAGGGGACAGCTTTCTACAATGAGAAGTTCTTC. It specifies CASSLEGTAFYNEKFF.

The chain employs TRBV19 and TRBJ2-7; D may be TRBD2 (6 bases). The germline V gene has CDR1 LNHDA and CDR2 SQIVND (reference sequence). V was pared by 6 bases and J by 3 bases, with 15 bases between. This CDR3 spans 14 amino acids. The CDR3 loop is CASSVSGLFYEQYF. CDR3 DNA sequence: TGTGCCAGTAGCGTCTCGGGACTGTTCTACGAGCAGTACTTC.

The chain is built from TRBV7-9 and TRBJ2-1, with D tentatively TRBD1 (5 bases). Germline loops: CDR1 SEHNR, CDR2 FQNEAQ (reference sequence). Deletions cut 4 bases from V and 5 bases from J, with 18 bases between. This CDR3 comprises 16 residues. CDR3 sequence reads: CASSSLPSRVDNEQFF. CDR3 bases: TGTGCCAGCAGCTCCCTGCCCAGCAGGGTTGACAATGAGCAGTTCTTC.

The chain combines TRBV7-9 with TRBJ2-2; the match to TRBD1 covers 12 bases. Trimming at V came to 5 bases and at J to 7 bases, leaving 8 bases not matched to a gene. Germline V gene data show CDR1 as SEHNR and CDR2 as FQNEAQ (reference sequence). The CDR3 is made up of 16 amino acids. CDR3: CASSPSGTGGIGELFF. The CDR3 coding sequence is TGTGCCAGCAGCCCCTCCGGGACAGGGGGCATCGGGGAGCTGTTTTTT.

This clonotype was found a few times. The genes are TRBV7-3 and TRBJ2-2, with D perhaps TRBD1 (5 bases). Between the trimmed V and J ends, which lost 5 bases and 3 bases, there was a span of 16 bases. This CDR3 is built from 16 residues. Per the germline V gene, CDR1 is SGHTA and CDR2 is FQGTGA. CDR3 sequence: CASSPGWGTDTGELFF. CDR3 bases: TGTGCCAGCAGCCCAGGGTGGGGAACTGACACCGGGGAGCTGTTTTTT. Together with reference TRBV7-3 and TRBJ2-2, the CDR3 gives the full variable domain: GAGVSQTPSNKVTEKGKYVELRCDPISGHTALYWYRQSLGQGPEFLIYFQGTGAADDSGLPNDRFFAVRPEGSVSTLKIQRTERGDSAVYLCASSPGWGTDTGELFFGEGSRLTVL.

This clonotype was seen a handful of times. The chain has TRBV7-3 and TRBJ1-5; D call uncertain. Germline-derived CDR1 and CDR2 are SGHTA and FQGTGA. The CDR3 totals 16 residues. V was trimmed by 2 bases and J by 0 bases, leaving 11 bases between them. The CDR3 reads CASSLRPDYSNQPQHF. The CDR3 nucleotides are TGTGCCAGCAGCTTACGGCCCGATTATAGCAATCAGCCCCAGCATTTT.

This clonotype was counted at least ten times. V is TRBV18 and J is TRBJ2-7; a possible D gene is TRBD1 (5 bases). The CDR3 extends over 13 amino acids. The germline CDR1 and CDR2 sequences are KGHSH and LQKENI. The ends were cut back, 5 bases at V and 3 bases at J, with 11 bases in the middle. The CDR3 loop reads CASSAGSIYEQYF. Here the CDR3 DNA reads TGTGCCAGCTCAGCAGGGTCGATCTACGAGCAGTACTTC.

This clonotype occurred a few times. The V and J genes are TRBV6-2 or TRBV6-3 and TRBJ2-7; D perhaps matches TRBD1 (6 bases). The CDR3 length is 14 residues. Trimming took off 5 bases at V and 6 bases at J, with 17 bases between the two ends. Germline CDR1 reads MNHEY; CDR2 reads SVGEGT. The CDR3, as DNA: TGTGCCAGCAGTGACCTCGGACAGACGGGCGAGCAGTACTTC. Encoded protein: CASSDLGQTGEQYF.

The genes are TRBV7-3 and TRBJ1-5, with 7 bases identical to TRBD1. Germline CDR1 and CDR2: SGHTA and FQGTGA. The CDR3 totals 14 residues. J was trimmed by 5 bases and V by 2 bases; bases with no gene match: 3. The CDR3 DNA reads as TGTGCCAGCAGCTTATGCAGGGGGGATCAGCCCCAGCATTTT. Protein: CASSLCRGDQPQHF. The whole variable domain, remainder taken from reference TRBV7-3 and TRBJ1-5, is GAGVSQTPSNKVTEKGKYVELRCDPISGHTALYWYRQSLGQGPEFLIYFQGTGAADDSGLPNDRFFAVRPEGSVSTLKIQRTERGDSAVYLCASSLCRGDQPQHFGDGTRLSIL.

This sequence joins TRBV20-1 and TRBJ2-7, with D hard to call. V lost 0 bases and J 2 bases, leaving 8 bases between the germline ends. Germline loops: CDR1 DFQATT, CDR2 SNEGSKA (reference sequence). This CDR3 contains 13 residues. CDR3 bases: TGCAGTGCTAGAGATACAGTGACCTACGAGCAGTACTTC. It is translated as CSARDTVTYEQYF.

The chain carries TRBV25-1 and TRBJ1-6; TRBD1 is a possible D gene (5 bases). This CDR3 is built from 18 residues. From germline, CDR1 is MGHDK and CDR2 SYGVNS. V dropped 1 base and J dropped 0 bases, with 13 bases sitting between them. CDR3 sequence (DNA): TGTGCCAGCAGTGAATTTCGGGGGGTGAGCTCCTATAATTCACCCCTCCACTTT. Amino acid sequence: CASSEFRGVSSYNSPLHF.

This clonotype was observed a handful of times. The chain carries TRBV3-1 and TRBJ1-1, with D possibly being TRBD1 (5 bases). With 4 bases removed from V and 3 bases from J, the gap between germline ends came to 12 bases. The length of the CDR3 is 14 residues. Germline-derived CDR1 and CDR2 are LGHDT and YNNKEL (reference sequence). The CDR3: CASSRRGADTEAFF. The DNA for the CDR3 is TGTGCCAGCAGCCGCCGCGGGGCTGACACTGAAGCTTTCTTT.

The sample holds a few counts of this clonotype. The V call is TRBV5-1, the J call TRBJ1-1, with a possible D match to TRBD1 (5 bases). CDR3 length: 17 amino acids. Per germline, CDR1 SGHRS and CDR2 YFSETQ. Trimming removed 0 bases from V and 0 bases from J, with 15 bases in between. This CDR3 reads CASSLEGVRTLNTEAFF. DNA for the CDR3: TGCGCCAGCAGCTTGGAAGGGGTCAGGACCTTGAACACTGAAGCTTTCTTT.

This clonotype was seen more than once but under ten times. The chain is built from TRBV6-2 or TRBV6-3 and TRBJ2-7; TRBD2 matches 9 bases. CDR1 and CDR2 (germline): MNHEY, SVGEGT. With V trimmed by 6 bases and J by 4 bases, 13 bases remained unmatched. The CDR3 is 16 amino acids. The CDR3 DNA reads as TGTGCCAGCAGCGAACCTGTCGGCGGGAGGGGTTACGAGCAGTACTTC. Its protein is CASSEPVGGRGYEQYF.

This clonotype was seen many times. The chain joins TRBV5-1 to TRBJ1-5; D is possibly TRBD1 (6 bases). The germline V gene encodes CDR1 SGHRS and CDR2 YFSETQ. There are 14 residues in the CDR3. V lost 0 bases and J lost 6, with 10 bases in between. CDR3 nucleotides: TGCGCCAGCAGCTTGGGGGGCAGGGGTCAGCCCCAGCATTTT. It is translated as CASSLGGRGQPQHF.

J is TRBJ2-6 and V is TRBV28; D might be TRBD2 (5 bases). Deletions cut 8 bases from V and 4 bases from J, with 27 bases between. This CDR3 is built from 19 residues. Germline CDR1 and CDR2: MDHEN and SYDVKM. In nucleotides, the CDR3 is TGTGCCAGCCGAGAGGGCCGCGGAATTAACCCCTCAGGGGCCAACGTCCTGACTTTC. Its protein is CASREGRGINPSGANVLTF.

This clonotype turned up a few times. The genes are TRBV5-1 and TRBJ2-4; maybe TRBD2 (6 bases). CDR3 length: 17 amino acids. V dropped 0 bases and J dropped 0 bases, with 13 bases sitting between them. Germline CDR1 reads SGHRS; CDR2 reads YFSETQ. Written as DNA, the CDR3 is TGCGCCAGCAGCTTGGCTCCAGCGGGTTTAGCCAAAAACATTCAGTACTTC. Translation gives CASSLAPAGLAKNIQYF.

This clonotype has a count of ten or more. J is TRBJ1-2 and V is TRBV20-1; possible D gene TRBD1, 5 bases. This CDR3 has 13 amino acids. The V gene's germline CDR1 is DFQATT and CDR2 SNEGSKA (reference sequence). Trimming shortened V by 3 bases and J by 8 bases, and 16 bases separated the two germline ends. The CDR3 nucleotides read TGCAGTGCTAGTAGCGGGGCAGGCGGCGGCTACACCTTC. Translating it yields CSASSGAGGGYTF.

This chain uses TRBV6-5 with TRBJ2-2; 8 nucleotides align to TRBD1. Looked up from germline, CDR1 is MNHEY and CDR2 is SVGAGI. J gave up 4 bases and V 6 bases, and 7 bases lay outside the gene matches. CDR3 length: 15 residues. CDR3 in DNA: TGTGCCAGCAGCCTCCAGGGGGCGGCCACCGGGGAGCTGTTTTTT. Protein product: CASSLQGAATGELFF.